This T cell receptor beta chain was identified during a study of cytomegalovirus exposure and HLA in healthy donors (dated by TCRdb to about 2017). Concerning the study at large: An earlier analysis of a few hundred of the donors reported 250 to 350 Gb of sequence data and 95 million to 120 million unique TCR beta sequences obtained from around 190 million T cells. Typing coverage varied by locus: roughly 620-640 donors for A, B, C, DRB1 and DQB1; around 560 for DQA1; around 570 for DPA1; 400 to 480 for DPB1. Both class I and class II loci were covered by HLA typing, at four-digit resolution. Of the 300 to 450 genotyped donors, about 80% fell in the genetic ancestry cluster associated with self-reported Caucasian donors. Around 320 gigabases of sequencing data and roughly 90 million unique TCR sequences were included in an early release covering roughly 700 HLA-typed donors. The aim of the study was to test whether cataloging public T cell receptors could identify signatures of past pathogen exposure. All discovery cohort repertoires had been generated on a single sequencing platform. A later analysis re-analyzed previously published TCR beta repertoires from about 600 donors and added high-resolution HLA genotyping to study TCR occurrence patterns. Alongside the repertoire data, information on donor age, sex, ethnicity and CMV serostatus was compiled. The T cell repertoires of 670 or so subjects were profiled by immunosequencing and related to cytomegalovirus serostatus. Among roughly 400 genotyped donors of the cohort, an average of around 240,000 unique TCR beta nucleotide sequences was sequenced per donor, of which roughly 18% were non-productive. To decide whether each TCR beta V gene segment behaved as functional or pseudogenic, an earlier analysis of some 540 of the donors relied on high-throughput TCR beta sequencing. Five DR-DQ haplotypes were handled as single units for association and clustering because linkage in the cohort was strong. The study combined high-throughput TCR immunosequencing, statistical association of individual TCRs with disease status, and machine learning to predict cytomegalovirus infection status. In the later analysis, no new phenotypic data were used to find candidate immune exposures; instead, reliance was placed on TCR beta sequences and their occurrence across donors. Genome-wide SNP genotypes for about three fifths of the 666 donors were used in a later genetic analysis, which treated that subset as a discovery cohort. A separate validation cohort of 100 to 150 different subjects was used in addition to the 666-subject first cohort. The full study reports these points: Several of the top co-occurrence clusters appeared to be linked to parvovirus B19, influenza, CMV and Epstein-Barr virus, according to a later analysis. An earlier analysis of approximately 600 of the donors showed that most TCR beta V segments appeared in productive rearrangements either about 87% or about 30% of the time, which broadly matched IMGT annotations. Linkage disequilibrium might explain the correlated functional status among segregating V segments, but an unknown experimental factor could not be excluded. Sequencing depth was assumed to be roughly uniform across donors in the presence/absence analyses, though that assumption may not hold. For the cohort, immune exposure information was limited to CMV serostatus. In a later analysis, the rate of TCR association differed among HLA loci, with DRB1 alleles having the most associated TCRs and HLA-C alleles having the fewest. Most CMV-associated TCR beta chains appeared to be HLA-restricted in a later analysis, and the HLA associations seemed to be driven largely by CMV exposure. Because some donors lacked HLA typing at each locus, the association tests relied only on the typed subset. A total of 150 to 200 TCR beta chains were listed by the study as associated with cytomegalovirus. Because the 87-base-pair reads could not distinguish some IMGT-functional V segments, including TRBV6-2 and TRBV6-3, those segments were excluded. Because counts were too low, more than 15 rarely observed V segments, including chromosome 9 orphons, were excluded from the earlier analysis of 587 of the donors. A cluster of highly shared sequence variants was judged likely to be a technical artifact of the sequencing pipeline. In both the original and validation cohorts, the classifier was reported to diagnose cytomegalovirus status with high specificity and sensitivity. When HLA alleles, especially DR and DQ, strongly co-occurred, TCR associations were difficult to assign to individual alleles. Compared with equally common non-associated chains, HLA-associated TCR beta chains in a later analysis were more clonally expanded and had lower generation probabilities. In this cohort, only TCR beta chains were sequenced, and detectable features were limited by the absence of alpha or paired-chain data. Most TCR sequences were seen in very few donors, while some public TCRs were found in many individuals. Compared with the roughly 700-donor mean, donors in an Asian-associated ancestry cluster had fewer N-insertions in productive TCRs, according to a later genetic analysis. According to the authors, the approach could potentially be generalized to other disease states and immunological phenotypes. A further reported finding was that TCR beta sequences accurately predicted the HLA-A and HLA-B alleles for most subjects in the first cohort. A later analysis associated approximately 17,000 TCR beta sequences with specific HLA alleles at a false discovery rate of 0.05. Three of the identified cytomegalovirus-associated TCR beta chains were confirmed in vitro to be specific for cytomegalovirus antigens. V-gene and J-gene trimming of TCR beta chains was associated with a missense DCLRE1C variant in a later genetic analysis, and the association was replicated in an independent cohort.

V has 5 bases trimmed and J has 6 bases trimmed; junction bases matching no gene number 13. The CDR3 holds 16 amino acids from the cysteine to the phenylalanine. The read is trimmed to its CDR3 DNA, 48 bases read in frame from base 1. For CDR1 and CDR2, the germline V gene (reference sequence) lists MNHEY and SMNVEV. Regarding this clone: No cognate antigen has been identified for it. Per-nucleotide qualities are absent, and no much larger clonotype sits a single base away.

The cohort was made up of 500 to 850 healthy bone marrow donors. At the time of sampling, all cohort members were nominally healthy, though unrecorded immune exposures were likely present. The donor tested CMV seronegative and was one of the 352 seronegative cohort members. A peripheral blood sample was provided by each donor, and peripheral blood mononuclear cells were used for TCR beta sequencing. The Qiagen DNeasy Blood Extraction Kit was used to extract genomic DNA from the blood cell samples. Receptors were amplified or captured by the immunoSEQ multiplex PCR assay. A mixture of 60 forward primers for TCR Vbeta segments and 13 reverse primers for TCR Jbeta segments was used in the multiplex PCR. Amplification of the CDR3 region of rearranged TCR beta genes was performed with a multiplex PCR assay on genomic DNA. On the Illumina HiSeq System, the amplified TCR beta libraries were sequenced as 87-base-pair reads. Turning to the authors' computational methods: A later analysis tallied approximately 87 million unique TCR beta chains across the 666 repertoires, and around 10 million of those chains were shared by two or more donors. Raw reads were error-corrected and collapsed into unique sequences with a nearest-neighbor algorithm that merged closely related sequences to remove PCR and sequencing errors. Alignment of CDR3 sequences to IMGT reference sequences was used to assign V, D and J gene segments. For a sequence to be retained, a match of at least six nucleotides to both a V gene segment and a J gene segment was required. A rearrangement was called productive if the CDR3 had no stop codons and remained in frame with V and J, and every other rearrangement was called non-productive. Following IMGT convention, CDR3 was defined as the stretch from the second conserved V-encoded cysteine to the conserved J-encoded phenylalanine. Sequences without an unambiguous match to a single V gene segment were excluded from the earlier analysis of several hundred of the donors. In an earlier analysis of approximately 560 of the donors, a V segment was called functional when productive rearrangements were above 56.7%, and segregating when the standard deviation between donors exceeded 5%. A statistical classification framework was built for diagnosing cytomegalovirus status from the catalog of TCR beta chain sequences. In a later analysis, V and J genes were assigned by comparing TCR nucleotide sequences against IMGT/GENE-DB human TR gene sequences. The TCRdist pipeline was used in a later analysis to assign CDR3 sequences and most-parsimonious VDJ recombination scenarios. In a later analysis, every TCR beta chain was defined by the combination of its CDR3 amino acid sequence and its V-gene family, and reads without a unique V-gene family were dropped. To address suspected cross-contamination and a sequencing artifact, a later analysis removed 592 highly shared, low-generation-probability nucleotide sequences. In a later analysis, a clonal expansion index was calculated for each public chain from normalized within-repertoire ranks of inferred template counts. In a later analysis, generation probabilities were computed using a VDJ recombination model fitted to out-of-frame rearrangements, and the results were checked against IGoR. A later analysis scored TCR-TCR, TCR-HLA and TCR-CMV co-occurrence with hypergeometric tests, applying a repertoire-size bias correction to TCR pairs. False discovery rates were estimated in a later analysis by permuting HLA or CMV assignments 20 times. A later analysis grouped co-occurring TCRs with DBSCAN, adding TCRdist sequence similarity when clustering within HLA-allele-positive subsets. Co-occurrence clustering excluded repertoires with fewer than 30,000 or more than 120,000 public chains, plus five with anomalous nucleotide sharing. TCRdb carries this immuneACCESS record with in-frame sequences only. Its versions omit some clonotypes, under half of them owing to an unresolved V gene in the studies checked, with the rest unexplained. V and J calls and clone size come straight from that table; D and trimming were deduced from the DNA. The sample profile shows about 220,000 clones; 76% of them were found once. The top ten hold 0.6% to 0.7% of the sample.

The sequence was obtained from a man in his late teens or twenties in good health and CMV-seronegative. Rearrangement joined TRBV27 to TRBJ2-1, with 7 middle bases fitting TRBD2. Specimen: PBMCs. The CDR3 region reads CASSRMGGYRTNEQFF. The sequence in DNA is TGTGCCAGCAGTCGCATGGGGGGGTACCGTACCAATGAGCAGTTCTTC.